This is a list of T cell receptor beta chains from one sample in a study of radiotherapy plus CTLA-4 blockade in lung cancer. TCRdb keeps only in-frame clones here, not all; method: immunoSEQ multiplex PCR. The table has tens of thousands of clones, more than 60% seen once. Here the sequenced sample was peripheral blood, taken from a patient treated with radiotherapy plus ipilimumab. The receptors originated from a human donor with non-small cell lung cancer who had a complete response to radiotherapy plus ipilimumab. CDR3s include the opening cysteine and the closing phenylalanine or tryptophan. A D gene is named only where the DNA matches it firmly. Clone size is not always given. Where it is, it says once, few, many or a class for expanded clones.

V: TRBV30; size: NA; D: NA; J: TRBJ1-5; CDR3: CAWSIAQNQPQHF; DNA: TGTGCCTGGAGTATTGCACAAAATCAGCCCCAGCATTTT
V: TRBV25-1; size: NA; D: TRBD1; J: TRBJ2-2; CDR3: CASSGGWDSGTGELFF; DNA: TGTGCCAGCAGTGGGGGGTGGGACAGTGGGACCGGGGAGCTGTTTTTT
V: TRBV10-3; size: few; D: TRBD1; J: TRBJ2-7; CDR3: CAIRDTGTASYEQYF; DNA: TGTGCCATCAGGGATACCGGGACAGCCTCTTACGAGCAGTACTTC
V: TRBV9; size: NA; D: TRBD1; J: TRBJ2-5; CDR3: CASNYSSGTEGQYF; DNA: TGTGCCAGCAACTATTCGTCCGGGACAGAGGGCCAGTACTTC
V: TRBV6-5; size: few; D: TRBD1; J: TRBJ2-1; CDR3: CASSYTSTGSSNEQFF; DNA: TGTGCCAGCAGTTACACGTCGACAGGGTCGAGCAATGAGCAGTTCTTC
V: TRBV30; size: NA; D: NA; J: TRBJ1-1; CDR3: CAWSVSGEAFF; DNA: TGTGCCTGGAGTGTATCGGGGGAAGCTTTCTTT
V: TRBV30; size: NA; D: NA; J: TRBJ1-6; CDR3: CAWSVARGNSPLHF; DNA: TGTGCCTGGAGTGTAGCCAGGGGTAATTCACCCCTCCACTTT
V: TRBV6-4; size: NA; D: NA; J: TRBJ1-6; CDR3: CASSVDPGPGRSPLHF; DNA: TGTGCCAGCAGTGTCGACCCAGGGCCGGGGAGGTCACCCCTCCACTTT
V: TRBV30; size: NA; D: TRBD1; J: TRBJ1-4; CDR3: CAWNTGGANEKLFF; DNA: TGTGCCTGGAACACAGGGGGGGCTAATGAAAAACTGTTTTTT
V: TRBV11-2; size: once; D: TRBD1; J: TRBJ2-5; CDR3: CASSYGTGQETQYF; DNA: TGTGCCAGCAGCTACGGGACAGGCCAAGAGACCCAGTACTTC
V: TRBV19; size: NA; D: NA; J: TRBJ2-1; CDR3: CASSSAGQNNEQFF; DNA: TGTGCCAGTAGTTCGGCGGGACAGAACAATGAGCAGTTCTTC
V: TRBV2; size: NA; D: NA; J: TRBJ1-1; CDR3: CASEQVMNTEAFF; DNA: TGTGCCAGCGAACAGGTTATGAACACTGAAGCTTTCTTT
V: TRBV10-3; size: many; D: TRBD1; J: TRBJ2-2; CDR3: CAIKGTGEVGELFF; DNA: TGTGCCATCAAAGGGACAGGGGAAGTCGGGGAGCTGTTTTTT
V: TRBV6-5; size: NA; D: NA; J: TRBJ1-1; CDR3: CASRETGTRAPEAFF; DNA: TGTGCCAGCAGAGAAACCGGGACAAGGGCCCCTGAAGCTTTCTTT
V: TRBV30; size: NA; D: TRBD2; J: TRBJ2-1; CDR3: CAWSVAGGASYNEQFF; DNA: TGTGCCTGGAGTGTAGCGGGAGGGGCATCCTACAATGAGCAGTTCTTC
V: TRBV5-3; size: once; D: NA; J: TRBJ2-1; CDR3: CARSLKHSSYNEQFF; DNA: TGTGCCAGAAGCTTGAAGCACAGCTCCTACAATGAGCAGTTCTTC
V: TRBV2; size: NA; D: NA; J: TRBJ1-6; CDR3: CASSLQTGSYNSPLHF; DNA: TGTGCCAGCAGTTTACAGACAGGCTCCTATAATTCACCCCTCCACTTT
V: TRBV2; size: NA; D: NA; J: TRBJ1-2; CDR3: CASSETAGASPSGYTF; DNA: TGTGCCAGCAGTGAAACTGCAGGGGCATCCCCTAGTGGCTACACCTTC
V: TRBV6-1; size: NA; D: NA; J: TRBJ1-2; CDR3: CASSDNPRLGYTF; DNA: TGTGCCAGCAGTGATAACCCGAGGCTTGGCTACACCTTC
V: TRBV18; size: NA; D: TRBD2; J: TRBJ2-1; CDR3: CASSPASGAGDEQFF; DNA: TGTGCCAGCTCACCAGCGTCGGGAGCGGGGGATGAGCAGTTCTTC
V: TRBV7-8; size: NA; D: NA; J: TRBJ1-1; CDR3: CASSFAGGTEAFF; DNA: TGTGCCAGCAGCTTCGCCGGGGGCACTGAAGCTTTCTTT
V: TRBV11-2; size: NA; D: NA; J: TRBJ2-3; CDR3: CASSTYDTQYF; DNA: TGTGCCAGCAGCACCTACGATACGCAGTATTTT
V: TRBV10-1; size: NA; D: NA; J: TRBJ2-3; CDR3: CASSEGTSTDTQYF; DNA: TGCGCCAGCAGCGAGGGGACTAGCACAGATACGCAGTATTTT
V: TRBV27; size: NA; D: TRBD1; J: TRBJ1-5; CDR3: CASSLSSRTGGYSNQPQHF; DNA: TGTGCCAGCAGTTTAAGTAGCCGGACAGGGGGCTATAGCAACCAGCCCCAGCATTTT
V: TRBV7-2; size: NA; D: NA; J: TRBJ1-5; CDR3: CASSSGGYQPQHF; DNA: TGTGCCAGCAGCTCCGGGGGATATCAGCCCCAGCATTTT
V: TRBV5-1; size: NA; D: NA; J: TRBJ1-2; CDR3: CASSLYRDGNYGYTF; DNA: TGCGCCAGCAGCCTATACAGAGACGGTAACTATGGCTACACCTTC
V: TRBV7-9; size: NA; D: TRBD1; J: TRBJ2-7; CDR3: CASSLRQGDEQYF; DNA: TGTGCCAGCAGCCTTAGACAGGGAGACGAGCAGTACTTC
V: TRBV19; size: NA; D: TRBD1; J: TRBJ1-6; CDR3: CASRDRGRGSPLHF; DNA: TGTGCCAGCAGGGACAGGGGCCGTGGCTCACCCCTCCACTTT
V: TRBV4-1; size: NA; D: TRBD2; J: TRBJ2-1; CDR3: CASSHETSAYNEQFF; DNA: TGCGCCAGCAGCCATGAGACTAGCGCCTACAATGAGCAGTTCTTC
V: TRBV7-2; size: NA; D: TRBD1; J: TRBJ2-6; CDR3: CASSEDRVVPGANVLTF; DNA: TGTGCCAGCAGCGAGGACAGGGTGGTCCCTGGGGCCAACGTCCTGACTTTC
V: TRBV6-6; size: NA; D: TRBD1; J: TRBJ1-6; CDR3: CASSYSGQGGSPLHF; DNA: TGTGCCAGCAGTTACTCGGGACAGGGAGGTTCACCCCTCCACTTT
V: TRBV5-6; size: NA; D: NA; J: TRBJ2-1; CDR3: CASSLGYGSSYNEQFF; DNA: TGTGCCAGCAGCTTGGGATACGGGAGCTCCTACAATGAGCAGTTCTTC
V: TRBV7-9; size: NA; D: NA; J: TRBJ2-5; CDR3: CASSLGAGIGKETQYF; DNA: TGTGCCAGCAGCTTAGGGGCAGGGATAGGAAAAGAGACCCAGTACTTC
V: TRBV2; size: few; D: TRBD2; J: TRBJ2-1; CDR3: CASSARAGGYNEQFF; DNA: TGTGCCAGCAGTGCAAGAGCGGGGGGTTACAATGAGCAGTTCTTC
V: TRBV5-1; size: NA; D: TRBD1; J: TRBJ2-7; CDR3: CASSLATGVMEQYF; DNA: TGCGCCAGCAGCTTGGCAACAGGGGTTATGGAGCAGTACTTC
V: TRBV7-8; size: once; D: NA; J: TRBJ1-5; CDR3: CASSSGLRGISNQPQHF; DNA: TGTGCCAGCAGCTCCGGGCTCCGAGGGATAAGCAATCAGCCCCAGCATTTT
V: TRBV29-1; size: NA; D: TRBD1; J: TRBJ1-4; CDR3: CSVRQGAGEKLFF; DNA: TGCAGCGTCCGACAGGGGGCGGGTGAAAAACTGTTTTTT
V: TRBV5-5; size: NA; D: TRBD1; J: TRBJ2-2; CDR3: CASSSRGPDTGELFF; DNA: TGTGCCAGCAGCTCCAGGGGGCCTGACACCGGGGAGCTGTTTTTT
V: TRBV19; size: NA; D: TRBD1; J: TRBJ1-2; CDR3: CASSPRTGNYGYTF; DNA: TGTGCCAGTAGTCCCCGGACAGGGAACTATGGCTACACCTTC
V: TRBV18; size: NA; D: NA; J: TRBJ1-2; CDR3: CASSPPGQVVFNYGYTF; DNA: TGTGCCAGCTCACCACCAGGTCAGGTGGTCTTCAACTATGGCTACACCTTC
V: TRBV5-8; size: NA; D: TRBD1; J: TRBJ1-1; CDR3: CASSRGQGAEAFF; DNA: TGTGCCAGCAGCCGAGGACAGGGGGCTGAAGCTTTCTTT
V: TRBV7-9; size: NA; D: NA; J: TRBJ2-1; CDR3: CASSPPPAKKGNEQFF; DNA: TGTGCCAGCAGCCCGCCCCCAGCGAAAAAGGGGAATGAGCAGTTCTTC
V: TRBV27; size: NA; D: NA; J: TRBJ2-1; CDR3: CAIARGVFDEQFF; DNA: TGTGCCATCGCCCGCGGCGTTTTCGATGAGCAGTTCTTC
V: TRBV6-4; size: few; D: TRBD2; J: TRBJ2-3; CDR3: CASSDSSGGTDTQYF; DNA: TGTGCCAGCAGTGACTCTAGCGGGGGCACAGATACGCAGTATTTT
V: TRBV19; size: once; D: NA; J: TRBJ2-7; CDR3: CASSIQGTRSYEQYF; DNA: TGTGCCAGTAGTATACAGGGAACGCGCTCCTACGAGCAGTACTTC
V: TRBV19; size: once; D: TRBD2; J: TRBJ2-3; CDR3: CASSIQSTSGRTDTQYF; DNA: TGTGCCAGTAGTATACAAAGCACTAGCGGGAGGACAGATACGCAGTATTTT
V: TRBV25-1; size: few; D: NA; J: TRBJ2-7; CDR3: CASSEFGGRGEQYF; DNA: TGTGCCAGCAGTGAATTCGGGGGTAGGGGCGAGCAGTACTTC
V: TRBV15; size: NA; D: TRBD1; J: TRBJ2-2; CDR3: CATSSPPGQGLTGELFF; DNA: TGTGCCACCAGCAGTCCCCCGGGACAGGGTTTGACCGGGGAGCTGTTTTTT
V: TRBV7-2; size: NA; D: NA; J: TRBJ2-3; CDR3: CASSLVVGYTDTQYF; DNA: TGTGCCAGCAGCTTAGTTGTGGGCTACACAGATACGCAGTATTTT
V: TRBV19; size: NA; D: TRBD1; J: TRBJ1-1; CDR3: CASSHRTGGGMNTEAFF; DNA: TGTGCCAGTAGCCACCGGACAGGGGGCGGGATGAACACTGAAGCTTTCTTT
V: TRBV7-8; size: NA; D: TRBD1; J: TRBJ1-2; CDR3: CASSSDRVTNYGYTF; DNA: TGTGCCAGCAGCTCGGACAGGGTGACTAACTATGGCTACACCTTC
V: TRBV6-1; size: NA; D: TRBD1; J: TRBJ1-1; CDR3: CASSPGQGANTEAFF; DNA: TGTGCCAGCAGCCCGGGACAGGGAGCGAACACTGAAGCTTTCTTT
V: TRBV10-3; size: NA; D: NA; J: TRBJ2-7; CDR3: CAISVKGEGEQYF; DNA: TGTGCCATCAGTGTAAAAGGGGAAGGCGAGCAGTACTTC
V: TRBV6-5; size: NA; D: NA; J: TRBJ2-2; CDR3: CASSYATNTGELFF; DNA: TGTGCCAGCAGTTACGCTACGAACACCGGGGAGCTGTTTTTT